The T cell receptor beta chain under discussion was sequenced for a study of HIV-infected patients and healthy controls. Germline values: CDR1 SGHVS, CDR2 FQNEAQ. The CDR3 consists of 15 residues. Trimming removed 7 bases at V and 3 bases at J, with 19 bases between. About 450 ng RNA was reverse transcribed with alpha and beta constant-region primers. Using multiplexing indices, alpha and beta chain libraries were generated apart by chain-specific third strand synthesis. The SP2 site served as the priming point for second strand synthesis. TCRdb ran MiXCR on the 5' RACE reads and lists one entry per CDR3 protein. The data contain about 15,000 distinct CDR3 sequences, roughly 7.6% of them singletons. This clonotype was seen many times. The repertoire came from unfractionated whole blood and reflected all unsorted peripheral T cells.

The J gene is TRBJ2-7, the V gene TRBV7-8, with D possibly matching TRBD2 (8 bases). Sequences were obtained from blood. The clonotype originates from an adult in good health. This chain's CDR3 is CASNPREGASYEQYF. The CDR3 DNA reads as TGTGCCAGCAACCCTCGGGAGGGGGCGAGCTACGAGCAGTACTTC.